One and the same sample provided the 5 T cell receptor beta chains below, sequenced in a study of cytomegalovirus exposure and HLA in healthy donors (dated by TCRdb to the late 2010s). The library was built by means of the immunoSEQ multiplex PCR assay. The multiplex PCR relied on a mix of 60 forward primers for TCR Vbeta segments and 13 reverse primers for TCR Jbeta segments. TCRdb holds this immuneACCESS table with in-frame rearrangements only. Some clones are missing; in checked studies, unresolved V genes explain under half, and the rest has no known cause. The sample data list roughly 120,000 clones, and over 75% of these were observed just once. Clones ranked in the top ten supply roughly 2.5% of the sample. Sequences were obtained from PBMCs. The receptor source for this set is a young woman in good health and CMV-seronegative.

This clone was seen just once. The chain links TRBV9 to TRBJ2-1; 11 nucleotides match TRBD2. This CDR3 comprises 13 residues. Per the germline V gene, CDR1 is SGDLS and CDR2 is YYNGEE. Trimming removed 6 bases from V and 7 bases from J; junction bases left unmatched: 3. CDR3 in DNA: TGTGCCAGCAACCCTAGCGGGAGGAATGAGCAGTTCTTC. It specifies CASNPSGRNEQFF.

This rearrangement joins TRBV4-2 to TRBJ1-4; TRBD1 is a possible D gene (5 bases). The CDR3 covers 16 residues. V shed 0 bases and J shed 8 bases, with 16 bases lying between them. CDR1 and CDR2 (germline): LGHNA, YNFKEQ. The CDR3: CASSQELGRGEEKLFF. CDR3 coding DNA: TGTGCCAGCAGCCAAGAATTGGGCCGGGGGGAAGAAAAACTGTTTTTT.

The genes are TRBV15 and TRBJ2-1, with TRBD2 as a possible D gene (5 bases). The germline CDR1 and CDR2 sequences are LNHNV and YYDKDF (reference sequence). Trimming pared 0 bases from V and 7 bases from J, leaving 13 bases between. The length of the CDR3 is 15 residues. CDR3 sequence: CATSRESRAENEQFF. The DNA of the CDR3 is TGTGCCACCAGCAGAGAATCGCGGGCGGAAAATGAGCAGTTCTTC.

The genes are TRBV2 and TRBJ2-3; perhaps TRBD1 as D (6 bases). With 9 bases removed from V and 0 bases from J, the gap between germline ends came to 13 bases. Germline-derived CDR1 and CDR2 are SNHLY and FYNNEI. The CDR3 is 14 residues long. For the CDR3, the DNA is TGTGCCAGTATACGACAGGTTAGCACAGATACGCAGTATTTT. Translating gives CASIRQVSTDTQYF.

The chain couples TRBV7-9 to TRBJ1-1, with D tentatively TRBD1 (6 bases). Trimming took off 1 base at V and 0 bases at J, with 9 bases between the two ends. The CDR3 is 15 residues long. Per germline, CDR1 SEHNR and CDR2 FQNEAQ (reference sequence). This CDR3 is CASSLVQGMNTEAFF. In nucleotides, the CDR3 is TGTGCCAGCAGCTTAGTTCAGGGGATGAACACTGAAGCTTTCTTT.